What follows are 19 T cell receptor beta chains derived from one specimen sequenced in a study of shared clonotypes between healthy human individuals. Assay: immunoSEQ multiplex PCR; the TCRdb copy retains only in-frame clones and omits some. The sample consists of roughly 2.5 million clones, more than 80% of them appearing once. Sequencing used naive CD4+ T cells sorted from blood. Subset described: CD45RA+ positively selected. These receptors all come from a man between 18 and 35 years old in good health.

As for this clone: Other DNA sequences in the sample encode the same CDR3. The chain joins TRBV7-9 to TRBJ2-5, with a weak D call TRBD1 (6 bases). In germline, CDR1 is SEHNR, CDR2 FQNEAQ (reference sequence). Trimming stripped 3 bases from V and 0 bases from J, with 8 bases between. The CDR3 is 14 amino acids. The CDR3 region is CASSFRTDQETQYF. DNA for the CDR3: TGTGCCAGCAGCTTCCGGACAGACCAAGAGACCCAGTACTTC.

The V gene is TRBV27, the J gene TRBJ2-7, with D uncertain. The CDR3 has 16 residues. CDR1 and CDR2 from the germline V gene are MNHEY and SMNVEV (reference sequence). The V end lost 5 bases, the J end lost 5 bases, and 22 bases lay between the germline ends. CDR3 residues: CASSPPRRLGRNEQYF. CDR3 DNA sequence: TGTGCCAGCAGTCCCCCCCGCAGGCTAGGGCGGAACGAGCAGTACTTC.

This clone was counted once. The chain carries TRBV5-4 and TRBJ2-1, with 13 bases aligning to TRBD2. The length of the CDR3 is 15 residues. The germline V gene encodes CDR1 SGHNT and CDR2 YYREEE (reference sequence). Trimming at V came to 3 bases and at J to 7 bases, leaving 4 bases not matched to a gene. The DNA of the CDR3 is TGTGCCAGCAGCTCTACTAGCGGGAGGGAGAATGAGCAGTTCTTC. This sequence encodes CASSSTSGRENEQFF.

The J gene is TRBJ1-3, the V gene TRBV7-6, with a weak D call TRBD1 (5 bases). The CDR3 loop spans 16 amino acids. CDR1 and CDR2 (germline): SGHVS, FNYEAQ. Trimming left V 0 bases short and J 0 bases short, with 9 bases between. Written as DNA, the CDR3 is TGTGCCAGCAGCTTAGCGGCAGGGACCTCTGGAAACACCATATATTTT. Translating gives CASSLAAGTSGNTIYF.

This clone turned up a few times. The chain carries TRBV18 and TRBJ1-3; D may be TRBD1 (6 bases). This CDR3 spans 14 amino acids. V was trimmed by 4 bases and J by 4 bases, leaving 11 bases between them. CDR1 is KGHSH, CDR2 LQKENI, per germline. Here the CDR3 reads CASSQGQLGNTIYF. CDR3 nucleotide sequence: TGTGCCAGCTCACAAGGACAGTTAGGAAACACCATATATTTT. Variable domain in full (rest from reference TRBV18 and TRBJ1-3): NAGVMQNPRHLVRRRGQEARLRCSPMKGHSHVYWYRQLPEEGLKFMVYLQKENIIDESGMPKERFSAEFPKEGPSILRIQQVVRGDSAAYFCASSQGQLGNTIYFGEGSWLTVV.

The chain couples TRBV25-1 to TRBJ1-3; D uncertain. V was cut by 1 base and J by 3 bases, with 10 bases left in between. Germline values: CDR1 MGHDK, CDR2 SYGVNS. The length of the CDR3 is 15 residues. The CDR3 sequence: CASSEWSGVGNTIYF. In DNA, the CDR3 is TGTGCCAGCAGTGAATGGTCTGGGGTTGGAAACACCATATATTTT.

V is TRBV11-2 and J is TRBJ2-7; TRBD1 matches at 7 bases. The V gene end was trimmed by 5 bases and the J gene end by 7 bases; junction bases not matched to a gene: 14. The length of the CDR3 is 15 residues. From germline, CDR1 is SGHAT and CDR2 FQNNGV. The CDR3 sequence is CASSPRDRAFGEQYF. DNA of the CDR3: TGTGCCAGCAGCCCCCGGGACAGAGCTTTCGGGGAGCAGTACTTC.

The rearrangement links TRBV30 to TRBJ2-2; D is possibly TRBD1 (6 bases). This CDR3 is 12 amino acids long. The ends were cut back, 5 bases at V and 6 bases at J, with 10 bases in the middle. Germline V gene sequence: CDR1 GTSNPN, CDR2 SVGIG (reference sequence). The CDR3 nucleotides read TGTGCCTGGGAACAGGGTGCCGGGGAGCTGTTTTTT. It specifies CAWEQGAGELFF.

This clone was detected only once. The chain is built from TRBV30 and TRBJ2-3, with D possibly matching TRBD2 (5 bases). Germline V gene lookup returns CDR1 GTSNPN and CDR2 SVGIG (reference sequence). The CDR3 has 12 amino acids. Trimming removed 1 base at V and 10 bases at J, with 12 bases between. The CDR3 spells CAWSGGRTPQYF. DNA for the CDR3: TGTGCCTGGAGTGGCGGCCGGACTCCGCAGTATTTT.

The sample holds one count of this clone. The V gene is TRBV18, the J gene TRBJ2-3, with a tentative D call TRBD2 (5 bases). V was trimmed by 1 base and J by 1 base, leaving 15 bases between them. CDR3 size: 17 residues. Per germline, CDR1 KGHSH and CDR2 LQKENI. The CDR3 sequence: CASSPRTQAGGTDTQYF. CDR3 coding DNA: TGTGCCAGCTCACCACGGACCCAGGCGGGCGGCACAGATACGCAGTATTTT.

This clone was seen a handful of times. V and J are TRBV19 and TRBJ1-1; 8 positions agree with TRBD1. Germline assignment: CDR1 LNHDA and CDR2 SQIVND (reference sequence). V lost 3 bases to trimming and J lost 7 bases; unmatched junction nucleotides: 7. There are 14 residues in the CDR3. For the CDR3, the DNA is TGTGCCAGTAGTATCTCGACCGGACAGGGTGAAGCTTTCTTT. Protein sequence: CASSISTGQGEAFF. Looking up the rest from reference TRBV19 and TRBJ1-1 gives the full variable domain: DGGITQSPKYLFRKEGQNVTLSCEQNLNHDAMYWYRQDPGQGLRLIYYSQIVNDFQKGDIAEGYSVSREKKESFPLTVTSAQKNPTAFYLCASSISTGQGEAFFGQGTRLTVV.

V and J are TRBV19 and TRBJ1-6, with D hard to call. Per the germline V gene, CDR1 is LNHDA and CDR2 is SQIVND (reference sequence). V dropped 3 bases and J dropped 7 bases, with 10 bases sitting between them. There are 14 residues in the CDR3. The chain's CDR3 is CASSMVSLNSPLHF. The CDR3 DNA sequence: TGTGCCAGTAGTATGGTGAGCTTAAATTCACCCCTCCACTTT.

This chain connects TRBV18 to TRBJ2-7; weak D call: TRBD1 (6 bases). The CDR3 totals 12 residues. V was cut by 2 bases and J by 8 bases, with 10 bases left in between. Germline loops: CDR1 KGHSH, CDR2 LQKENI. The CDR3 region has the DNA TGTGCCAGCTCACCAGCAGGGGAGAAGCAGTACTTC. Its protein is CASSPAGEKQYF.

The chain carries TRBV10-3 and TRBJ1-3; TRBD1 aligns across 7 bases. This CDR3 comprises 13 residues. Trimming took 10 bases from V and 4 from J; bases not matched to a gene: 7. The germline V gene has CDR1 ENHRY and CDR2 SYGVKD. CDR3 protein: CASSQGDGNTIYF. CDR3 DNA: TGTGCCAGTTCCCAGGGGGACGGAAACACCATATATTTT.

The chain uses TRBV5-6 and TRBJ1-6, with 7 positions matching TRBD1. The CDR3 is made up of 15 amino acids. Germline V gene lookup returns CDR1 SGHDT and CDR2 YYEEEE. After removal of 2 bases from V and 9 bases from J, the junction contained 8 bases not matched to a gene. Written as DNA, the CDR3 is TGTGCCAGCAGCTTACCGGCGACAGGGACTTCACCCCTCCACTTT. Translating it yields CASSLPATGTSPLHF.

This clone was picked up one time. The CDR3 protein is CASSRGQSEKLFF. As DNA, the CDR3 is TGTGCCAGCAGCAGGGGGCAATCTGAAAAACTGTTTTTT. The V call is TRBV7-8, the J call TRBJ1-4, with TRBD1 identical over 7 bases. V was clipped by 5 bases and J by 7 bases; unmatched bases: 4. Germline V gives CDR1 SGHVS, CDR2 FQNEAQ. This CDR3 is built from 13 residues.

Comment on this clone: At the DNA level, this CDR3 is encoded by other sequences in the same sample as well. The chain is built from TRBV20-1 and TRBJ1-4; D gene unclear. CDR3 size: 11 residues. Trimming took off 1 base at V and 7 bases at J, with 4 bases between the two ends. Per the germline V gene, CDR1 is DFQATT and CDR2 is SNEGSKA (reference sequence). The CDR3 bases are TGCAGTGCTAGAGCGACTGAAAAACTGTTTTTT. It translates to CSARATEKLFF.

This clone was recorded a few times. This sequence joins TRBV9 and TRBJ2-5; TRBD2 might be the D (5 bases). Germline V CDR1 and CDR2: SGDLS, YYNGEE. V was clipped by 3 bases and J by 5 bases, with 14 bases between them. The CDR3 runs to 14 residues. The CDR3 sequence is CASSASYTGETQYF. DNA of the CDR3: TGTGCCAGCAGCGCCTCCTACACGGGGGAGACCCAGTACTTC.

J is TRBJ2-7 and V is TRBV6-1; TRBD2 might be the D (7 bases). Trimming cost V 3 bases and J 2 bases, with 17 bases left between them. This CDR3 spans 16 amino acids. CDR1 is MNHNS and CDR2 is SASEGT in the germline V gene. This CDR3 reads CASSDPQGRVTYEQYF. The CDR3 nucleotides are TGTGCCAGCAGTGACCCTCAGGGGAGGGTTACCTACGAGCAGTACTTC.